What follows are 17 T cell receptor beta chains derived from one specimen sequenced in a study of technical replicates of blood from a few donors. This table comes from immunoSEQ multiplex PCR, and its TCRdb copy is limited to in-frame clones, with some not included. The data show roughly 80,000 clones, 96% seen once. The sample taken for sequencing was T cells isolated from PBMCs. The origin of the receptors is a human donor in good health.

The V call is TRBV5-8, the J call TRBJ2-1, with 10 bases matching TRBD2. Germline values: CDR1 SGHTS, CDR2 YDEGEE. The CDR3 totals 15 residues. Trimming at V came to 4 bases and at J to 6 bases, leaving 7 bases not matched to a gene. The CDR3 spells CASSIPGLATNEQFF. The CDR3 bases are TGTGCCAGCAGCATACCGGGACTAGCGACCAATGAGCAGTTCTTC.

The rearrangement joins TRBV4-2 to TRBJ1-1; D uncertain. CDR1 and CDR2 (germline): LGHNA, YNFKEQ. The CDR3 is 16 amino acids. The V and J ends lost 1 base and 5 bases respectively, with 17 bases between them. CDR3 protein: CASSQVDGVPGTEAFF. CDR3 sequence (DNA): TGTGCCAGCAGCCAAGTTGACGGGGTCCCCGGGACTGAAGCTTTCTTT.

This chain connects TRBV10-3 to TRBJ2-2; possible D gene TRBD2, 5 bases. The V end was cut by 0 bases, the J end by 5 bases, with 13 bases between. This CDR3 contains 16 residues. Germline V lookup: CDR1 ENHRY, CDR2 SYGVKD. CDR3 amino acids: CAISESLGVGTGELFF. The CDR3 DNA sequence: TGTGCCATCAGTGAGTCTCTCGGGGTCGGGACCGGGGAGCTGTTTTTT.

The chain combines TRBV7-6 with TRBJ2-3; D remains unclear. Per the germline V gene, CDR1 is SGHVS and CDR2 is FNYEAQ. The CDR3 has 14 amino acids. The V and J ends lost 5 bases and 4 bases respectively, with 13 bases between them. CDR3 nucleotide sequence: TGTGCCAGCAGCCAAGATCCCTACCCAGATACGCAGTATTTT. It translates to CASSQDPYPDTQYF.

The V gene is TRBV5-1, the J gene TRBJ2-5; no definite D call. Germline assignment: CDR1 SGHRS and CDR2 YFSETQ. The V end was cut by 0 bases, the J end by 0 bases, with 6 bases between. The CDR3 has 14 residues. The CDR3 nucleotides are TGCGCCAGCAGCTTGGTGCCGGACCAAGAGACCCAGTACTTC. It specifies CASSLVPDQETQYF.

This chain links TRBV9 with TRBJ2-7; 7 positions match TRBD2. Germline V gene data show CDR1 as SGDLS and CDR2 as YYNGEE. J gave up 2 bases and V 0 bases, and 8 bases lay outside the gene matches. There are 16 residues in the CDR3. CDR3 residues: CASSVAQSSGTYEQYF. The DNA for the CDR3 is TGTGCCAGCAGCGTAGCTCAATCTAGCGGAACCTACGAGCAGTACTTC.

V is TRBV4-1 and J is TRBJ2-1; 7 bases match TRBD2. V trimming: 4 bases; J trimming: 9 bases; junction bases outside the gene matches: 15. Germline V gene lookup returns CDR1 MGHRA and CDR2 YSYEKL. The CDR3 has 16 amino acids. CDR3 coding DNA: TGCGCCAGCAGCCTCTCCGAAAGGACTAGACGTCCTGAGCAGTTCTTC. Translating it yields CASSLSERTRRPEQFF.

This clone was seen more than once but under ten times. The chain couples TRBV5-4 to TRBJ1-1; D gene uncertain. From germline, CDR1 is SGHNT and CDR2 YYREEE (reference sequence). V lost 6 bases, J lost 3 bases, and 18 bases lay in between. The CDR3 is made up of 15 amino acids. The CDR3 coding sequence is TGTGCCAGCACCACTGGTACGGGAAGGGACACTGAAGCTTTCTTT. As protein: CASTTGTGRDTEAFF.

The chain employs TRBV27 and TRBJ2-3, with 12 nucleotides matching TRBD2. The length of the CDR3 is 15 residues. Trimming took 7 bases from V and 6 from J; bases not matched to a gene: 8. Germline values: CDR1 MNHEY, CDR2 SMNVEV (reference sequence). CDR3 bases: TGTGCCAGCAATAGTCTAGCGGGAGGGCCGGATACGCAGTATTTT. As protein: CASNSLAGGPDTQYF.

This chain uses TRBV10-3 with TRBJ1-2; TRBD1 is a possible D gene (6 bases). Germline V gene sequence: CDR1 ENHRY, CDR2 SYGVKD. Trimming cost V 6 bases and J 2 bases, with 7 bases left between them. The CDR3 covers 12 residues. This chain's CDR3 is CAIRDRNYGYTF. CDR3 in DNA: TGTGCCATCAGGGACAGAAACTATGGCTACACCTTC.

The rearrangement joins TRBV29-1 to TRBJ1-2, with TRBD1 matching over 8 bases. Losses at the gene ends were 7 bases for V and 2 bases for J; bases not matched to a gene: 6. The CDR3 covers 13 residues. Germline V gene sequence: CDR1 SQVTM, CDR2 ANQGSEA. CDR3 amino acids: CSAGQGRNYGYTF. The CDR3 DNA follows: TGCAGCGCCGGACAGGGTCGGAACTATGGCTACACCTTC.

This sequence joins TRBV29-1 and TRBJ2-3, with TRBD2 identical over 8 bases. Trimming at V came to 7 bases and at J to 1 base, leaving 10 bases not matched to a gene. The CDR3 runs to 15 residues. CDR1 and CDR2 from the germline V gene are SQVTM and ANQGSEA. The CDR3 loop is CSALRGETRTDTQYF. As DNA, the CDR3 is TGCAGCGCCCTGCGGGGGGAGACTCGCACAGATACGCAGTATTTT.

The chain recombines TRBV11-3 with TRBJ2-1, with 9 nucleotides matching TRBD2. CDR1 is SGHNT and CDR2 is YENEEA in the germline V gene. V lost 1 base to trimming and J lost 4 bases; unmatched junction nucleotides: 5. The CDR3 contains 16 residues. The CDR3 DNA follows: TGTGCCAGCAGCTTAGGAGAGCTAGCGGGATACAATGAGCAGTTCTTC. This codes for CASSLGELAGYNEQFF.

V is TRBV9 and J is TRBJ1-1, with D perhaps matching TRBD1 (6 bases). Germline V gene lookup returns CDR1 SGDLS and CDR2 YYNGEE. V gave up 3 bases and J gave up 6 bases, with 18 bases separating them. This CDR3 has 15 amino acids. The CDR3 DNA reads as TGTGCCAGCAGCGCACAATCTCAGGGGTTCTCTGAAGCTTTCTTT. Its translation is CASSAQSQGFSEAFF.

The V gene is TRBV30, the J gene TRBJ2-7; D perhaps matches TRBD1 (6 bases). The CDR3 has 13 amino acids. Germline V gene lookup returns CDR1 GTSNPN and CDR2 SVGIG (reference sequence). Trimming pared 2 bases from V and 2 bases from J, leaving 10 bases between. This chain's CDR3 is CAWSSQGPYEQYF. As DNA, the CDR3 is TGTGCCTGGAGTTCACAGGGACCCTACGAGCAGTACTTC. The full variable domain, completed using reference TRBV30 and TRBJ2-7, is SQTIHQWPATLVQPVGSPLSLECTVEGTSNPNLYWYRQAAGRGLQLLFYSVGIGQISSEVPQNLSASRPQDRQFILSSKKLLLSDSGFYLCAWSSQGPYEQYFGPGTRLTVT.

V usage is TRBV21-1 and J usage is TRBJ1-5. TRBV21-1 is recorded as a pseudogene. This CDR3 region has 15 residues. CDR3 sequence: CASSNWRAGNQPQHF. DNA for the CDR3: TGTGCCAGCAGCAATTGGAGGGCGGGCAATCAGCCCCAGCATTTT.

The chain links TRBV19 to TRBJ1-4; D may be TRBD1 (5 bases). V was shortened by 1 base and J by 4 bases, with 13 bases between the two germline ends. CDR3 length: 16 amino acids. Germline lookup yields CDR1 LNHDA and CDR2 SQIVND (reference sequence). In DNA, the CDR3 is TGTGCCAGTAGTATAGGCGGGACGGGTAGTAATGAAAAACTGTTTTTT. Amino acid sequence: CASSIGGTGSNEKLFF.